The clone carrying this TCR beta chain was picked up a small number of times. Its antigen is not identified. The sample belongs to a study of T cell repertoires in cytomegalovirus infection. In the study overall: In public TCR beta signatures, there were indications of both CMV infection and matching HLA type.

Findings and limits, study-wide: Clonotypes of TCR beta that were HLA-C-restricted and CMV-specific dominated the ex vivo response.

Trimming stripped 1 base from V and 8 bases from J, with 17 bases between. The CDR3 runs to 15 residues. In germline, CDR1 is SGHVS, CDR2 FQNEAQ. TCRdb fed the reads into MiXCR, producing one record per CDR3 protein. The table lists 40,000 to 55,000 distinct CDR3 sequences, roughly 22% of them singletons, with 80% to 90% in the top ten. Specimen: CD8+ T cells from cultured PBMCs, collected from culture after CMV antigen stimulation. The sequence came from a human donor in good health (CMV status not recorded). Some clones in this sample may be carry-over from other donors' samples. V gene TRBV7-8 combines with J gene TRBJ1-2, with D possibly being TRBD1 (6 bases). The CDR3 DNA reads as TGTGCCAGCAGCTTAGGGATAGACAGGTGGCGCGGCTACACCTTC. It encodes CASSLGIDRWRGYTF.